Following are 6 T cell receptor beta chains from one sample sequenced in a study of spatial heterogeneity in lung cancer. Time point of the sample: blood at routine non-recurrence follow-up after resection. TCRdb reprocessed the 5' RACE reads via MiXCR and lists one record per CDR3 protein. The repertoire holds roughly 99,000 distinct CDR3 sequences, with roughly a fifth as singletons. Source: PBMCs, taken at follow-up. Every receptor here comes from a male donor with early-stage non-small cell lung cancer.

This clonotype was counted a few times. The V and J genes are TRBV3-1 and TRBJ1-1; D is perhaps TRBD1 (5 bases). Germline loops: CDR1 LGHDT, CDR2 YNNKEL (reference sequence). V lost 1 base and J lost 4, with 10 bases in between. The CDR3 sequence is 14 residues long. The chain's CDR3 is CASSQASRGTEAFF. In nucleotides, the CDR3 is TGTGCCAGCAGCCAAGCGTCAAGGGGCACTGAAGCTTTCTTT.

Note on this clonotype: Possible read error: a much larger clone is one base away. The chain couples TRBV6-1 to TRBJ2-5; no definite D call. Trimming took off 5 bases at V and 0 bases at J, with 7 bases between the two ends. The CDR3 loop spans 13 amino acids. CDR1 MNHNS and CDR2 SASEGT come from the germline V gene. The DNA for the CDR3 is TGTGCCAGCAGTCGCCGGGACCAAGAGACCCAGTACTTC. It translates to CASSRRDQETQYF.

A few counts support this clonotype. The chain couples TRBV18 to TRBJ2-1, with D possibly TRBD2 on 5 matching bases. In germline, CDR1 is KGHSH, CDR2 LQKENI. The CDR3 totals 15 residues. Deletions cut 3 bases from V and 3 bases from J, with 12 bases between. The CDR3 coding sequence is TGTGCCAGCTCACCCGCAGGACGGGACTACAATGAGCAGTTCTTC. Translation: CASSPAGRDYNEQFF.

CDR3 bases: TGCGCCAGCAGCCAAAACAGGGGCCCAGCTTTCTTT. This encodes CASSQNRGPAFF. The rearrangement joins TRBV4-3 to TRBJ1-1; 7 bases match TRBD1. V lost 2 bases, J lost 10 bases, and 4 bases stayed unmatched. Germline loops: CDR1 LGHNA, CDR2 YSLEER. The length of the CDR3 is 12 residues.

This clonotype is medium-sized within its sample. CDR3 residues: CSAGLASHTDTQYF. The DNA for the CDR3 is TGCAGCGCGGGACTAGCATCCCACACAGATACGCAGTATTTT. The genes are TRBV29-1 and TRBJ2-3, with 9 nucleotides matching TRBD2. Unmatched junction bases numbered 7, after V lost 7 bases and J lost 2 bases. Germline assignment: CDR1 SQVTM and CDR2 ANQGSEA. The CDR3 totals 14 residues.

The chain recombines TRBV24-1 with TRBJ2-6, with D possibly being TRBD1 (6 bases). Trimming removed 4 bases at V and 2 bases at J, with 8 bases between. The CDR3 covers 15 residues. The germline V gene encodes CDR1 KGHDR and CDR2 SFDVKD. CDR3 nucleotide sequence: TGTGCCACCAGTGAATACAGGGCTGGGGCCAACGTCCTGACTTTC. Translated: CATSEYRAGANVLTF.